This passage covers 26 T cell receptor beta chains from one sample sequenced in a study of T cell responses to AZD1222 COVID-19 vaccine. Sequenced by immunoSEQ multiplex PCR; TCRdb stores in-frame clones only, minus some. The sample lists tens of thousands of clones; 75% to 90% were seen once. The sample in question was peripheral blood, obtained 28 days after the second AZD1222 dose. The receptors originated from an adult who received the AZD1222 COVID-19 vaccine.

The genes are TRBV29-1 and TRBJ1-2; D perhaps matches TRBD1 (5 bases). V was pared by 6 bases and J by 6 bases, with 14 bases between. The CDR3 extends over 12 amino acids. Germline V lookup: CDR1 SQVTM, CDR2 ANQGSEA. CDR3 amino acids: CSVPTGRHGYTF. In nucleotides, the CDR3 is TGCAGCGTGCCCACGGGACGCCATGGCTACACCTTC.

The chain uses TRBV11-1 and TRBJ1-6, with D perhaps matching TRBD1 (5 bases). The germline gives CDR1 SGHAT, CDR2 FQDESV (reference sequence). CDR3 length equals 15 residues. The V end lost 5 bases, the J end lost 4 bases, and 12 bases lay between the germline ends. CDR3 region: CASSPERTYNSPLHF. DNA of the CDR3: TGTGCCAGCAGCCCGGAAAGGACATATAATTCACCCCTCCACTTT.

The gene calls are TRBV10-1 and TRBJ1-5; perhaps TRBD1 as D (5 bases). CDR3 length equals 14 residues. Trimming took off 8 bases at V and 1 base at J, with 12 bases between the two ends. Germline V lookup: CDR1 WNHNN, CDR2 SYGVQD (reference sequence). CDR3 bases: TGCGCCAGCGGATCACGGGGCAGCAATCAGCCCCAGCATTTT. Translated, it gives CASGSRGSNQPQHF.

This clone was seen only once. The genes are TRBV27 and TRBJ1-6; the D is unclear. Trimming pared 5 bases from V and 4 bases from J, leaving 12 bases between. The CDR3 length is 15 residues. Per germline, CDR1 MNHEY and CDR2 SMNVEV (reference sequence). CDR3 coding DNA: TGTGCCAGCAGTCCCAACCCGACATATAATTCACCCCTCCACTTT. It codes for CASSPNPTYNSPLHF.

This sequence joins TRBV5-4 and TRBJ2-5; possibly TRBD1 or TRBD2 for D (5 bases each). Germline-derived CDR1 and CDR2 are SGHNT and YYREEE (reference sequence). CDR3 size: 13 residues. V was cut by 0 bases and J by 5 bases, with 8 bases left in between. CDR3 loop: CASSLGGRETQYF. CDR3 sequence (DNA): TGTGCCAGCAGCTTGGGGGGACGGGAGACCCAGTACTTC.

The rearrangement joins TRBV24-1 to TRBJ2-3; D might be TRBD2 (6 bases). V lost 6 bases and J lost 0, with 15 bases in between. The CDR3 spans 16 residues. Germline values: CDR1 KGHDR, CDR2 SFDVKD. The CDR3 reads CATSPKLAGSTDTQYF. The CDR3 DNA reads TGTGCCACCAGTCCTAAGCTGGCGGGGAGCACAGATACGCAGTATTTT.

The chain employs TRBV28 and TRBJ2-5; 12 bases are a match to TRBD2. J was trimmed by 5 bases and V by 3 bases; bases with no gene match: 4. Per germline, CDR1 MDHEN and CDR2 SYDVKM. The CDR3 consists of 15 residues. The CDR3 loop reads CASSFLLAGGETQYF. CDR3 bases: TGTGCCAGCAGTTTCCTTCTAGCGGGAGGGGAGACCCAGTACTTC.

Only one count was recorded for this clone. V gene TRBV11-3 combines with J gene TRBJ2-7; 8 positions match TRBD2. In germline, CDR1 is SGHNT, CDR2 YENEEA. V was clipped by 5 bases and J by 6 bases; unmatched bases: 6. The CDR3 is 13 residues long. The CDR3 sequence: CASSQRSGSEQYF. The CDR3 DNA reads TGTGCCAGCAGCCAACGGAGCGGGAGCGAGCAGTACTTC.

This clone was seen a single time. The rearrangement uses TRBV29-1 and TRBJ1-2, with 7 bases fitting TRBD1. This CDR3 is built from 12 residues. Germline V gene data show CDR1 as SQVTM and CDR2 as ANQGSEA. The trim removed 3 bases at V and 5 bases at J, leaving 3 bases unmatched. Here the CDR3 DNA reads TGCAGCGTTGAGACAGGGAATTATGGCTACACCTTC. This gives the protein CSVETGNYGYTF.

The chain's CDR3 is CASSIRLNQPQHF. DNA of the CDR3: TGTGCCAGTAGTATACGCTTAAATCAGCCCCAGCATTTT. The chain recombines TRBV19 with TRBJ1-5; D is ambiguous. This CDR3 region has 13 residues. The germline V and J ends were trimmed by 2 bases and 4 bases, with 6 bases remaining between them. CDR1 is LNHDA, CDR2 SQIVND, per germline (reference sequence).

The chain employs TRBV2 and TRBJ1-1, with D possibly being TRBD1 (5 bases). Germline V gene sequence: CDR1 SNHLY, CDR2 FYNNEI. The CDR3 consists of 14 residues. V gave up 2 bases and J gave up 5 bases, with 12 bases separating them. This CDR3 is CASSEKGKGTEAFF. The CDR3 nucleotides read TGTGCCAGCAGTGAAAAGGGGAAGGGGACTGAAGCTTTCTTT.

The V call is TRBV27, the J call TRBJ1-6, with 8 positions matching TRBD1. Germline values: CDR1 MNHEY, CDR2 SMNVEV (reference sequence). The V segment lost 5 bases and the J segment 7 bases; nucleotides outside the gene matches: 10. CDR3 length: 16 residues. The CDR3 here is CASSPLWTGRNSPLHF. Written as DNA, the CDR3 is TGTGCCAGCAGTCCCCTATGGACAGGGAGGAATTCACCCCTCCACTTT.

This clone showed up just once. The V call is TRBV6-5, the J call TRBJ1-1, with 8 bases that match TRBD1. CDR1 and CDR2 (germline): MNHEY, SVGAGI. The CDR3 loop spans 13 amino acids. The trim removed 6 bases at V and 6 bases at J, leaving 6 bases unmatched. The CDR3 loop is CASSPTGEAEAFF. The CDR3 region has the DNA TGTGCCAGCAGCCCGACAGGGGAGGCTGAAGCTTTCTTT.

The count of this clone is one. The chain links TRBV7-8 to TRBJ2-1; 10 bases line up with TRBD2. This CDR3 has 16 amino acids. In germline, CDR1 is SGHVS, CDR2 FQNEAQ. Germline trimming cut 1 base from V and 4 bases from J; bases unmatched to any gene: 4. Here the CDR3 DNA reads TGTGCCAGCAGCTTAGATCGGACTAGCGGATACAATGAGCAGTTCTTC. Translation: CASSLDRTSGYNEQFF.

By frequency in the sample, this clone is medium-sized (0.01 to 0.1%). This chain joins TRBV6-5 and TRBJ2-7, with D possibly TRBD2 on 6 matching bases. The germline V gene encodes CDR1 MNHEY and CDR2 SVGAGI. V gave up 7 bases and J gave up 2 bases, with 12 bases separating them. The CDR3 consists of 13 residues. The CDR3 reads CASTSGEAYEQYF. The CDR3 DNA reads TGTGCCAGCACCTCGGGAGAAGCCTACGAGCAGTACTTC.

The CDR3 DNA is TGTGCCAGCAGTGACTCTCGGACAGGGACCTATGGCTACACCTTC. It translates to CASSDSRTGTYGYTF. The gene calls are TRBV2 and TRBJ1-2; 8 nucleotides align to TRBD1. V shed 3 bases, J shed 4 bases, and the junction held 7 bases outside the gene matches. CDR3 size: 15 residues. CDR1 is SNHLY and CDR2 is FYNNEI in the germline V gene.

The rearrangement uses TRBV7-9 and TRBJ2-1; D call uncertain. The CDR3 is made up of 14 amino acids. V was shortened by 1 base and J by 9 bases, with 13 bases between the two germline ends. Per germline, CDR1 SEHNR and CDR2 FQNEAQ (reference sequence). The CDR3 DNA is TGTGCCAGCAGCTTAGTTGGGTGGGATGCTGAGCAGTTCTTC. It specifies CASSLVGWDAEQFF.

The table lists this clone with a few counts. The gene calls are TRBV9 and TRBJ2-3; 8 bases match TRBD2. J gave up 5 bases and V 3 bases, and 11 bases lay outside the gene matches. Germline CDR1 and CDR2: SGDLS and YYNGEE. The CDR3 is 16 amino acids. In DNA form, the CDR3 reads TGTGCCAGCAGCGACCCGGGAGCGGGAGCGGGAGATACGCAGTATTTT. Its translation is CASSDPGAGAGDTQYF.

For this clone: It is unclear where the CDR3 begins or ends on the DNA, so no DNA is shown, and the CDR3 is as TCRdb lists it. The chain employs TRBV7-4 and TRBJ2-1; the DNA was not compared with TRBD1, the D call given in the table. Both ends counted, the CDR3 spans 19 residues. Looked up from germline, CDR1 is SGHVT and CDR2 is SQSDAQ. The CDR3 loop is CASSHNLCQQLSRQGEQFF.

This chain uses TRBV6-6 with TRBJ2-7, with D uncertain. The germline gives CDR1 MNHNY, CDR2 SVGAGI (reference sequence). V was shortened by 8 bases and J by 7 bases, with 9 bases between the two germline ends. CDR3 length: 10 residues. This CDR3 is CASGVLEQYF. CDR3 nucleotides: TGTGCCAGCGGGGTTCTGGAGCAGTACTTC.

The chain couples TRBV6-5 to TRBJ1-5; 7 nucleotides match TRBD1. CDR1 MNHEY and CDR2 SVGAGI come from the germline V gene. Losses at the gene ends were 6 bases for V and 6 bases for J; bases not matched to a gene: 8. The CDR3 length is 14 residues. CDR3 bases: TGTGCCAGCAGCGTACAGGGGTCCGCTCAGCCCCAGCATTTT. Translating it yields CASSVQGSAQPQHF.

This clone was picked up one time. Other DNA sequences within the sample encode an identical CDR3. CDR3 coding DNA: TGTGCCAGCTCACTGGAGGAGACCCAGTACTTC. This encodes CASSLEETQYF. The V call is TRBV18, the J call TRBJ2-5; D gene ambiguous. V lost 4 bases to trimming and J lost 5 bases, with 5 bases between them. The CDR3 consists of 11 residues. Germline CDR1 reads KGHSH; CDR2 reads LQKENI.

Only one count was recorded for this clone. The gene calls are TRBV5-6 and TRBJ1-2; weak D call: TRBD1 (5 bases). The CDR3 covers 14 residues. Trimming left V 0 bases short and J 2 bases short, with 8 bases between. Germline assignment: CDR1 SGHDT and CDR2 YYEEEE. CDR3 coding DNA: TGTGCCAGCAGCTTGGCCAACAGGAACTATGGCTACACCTTC. Translating it yields CASSLANRNYGYTF.

V usage is TRBV28 and J usage is TRBJ1-3, with TRBD1 identical over 7 bases. CDR1 is MDHEN, CDR2 SYDVKM, per germline. Germline trimming cut 5 bases from V and 0 bases from J; bases unmatched to any gene: 4. The CDR3 length is 15 residues. The CDR3 coding sequence is TGTGCCAGCAGTGGGGGGGACAGCTCTGGAAACACCATATATTTT. Its translation is CASSGGDSSGNTIYF.

In DNA, the CDR3 is TGTGCCAGTAGTATAGGGACAGGGTCTTCCTACGAGCAGTACTTC. Translated, it gives CASSIGTGSSYEQYF. The gene calls are TRBV19 and TRBJ2-7; 8 bases are a match to TRBD1. Losses at the gene ends were 1 base for V and 1 base for J; bases not matched to a gene: 3. Germline CDR1 is LNHDA and CDR2 is SQIVND (reference sequence). The length of the CDR3 is 15 residues.

The chain links TRBV4-3 to TRBJ1-4; D may be TRBD1 (6 bases). Germline lookup yields CDR1 LGHNA and CDR2 YSLEER. Between the trimmed V and J ends, which lost 5 bases and 0 bases, there was a span of 7 bases. The CDR3 spans 14 residues. CDR3 residues: CASSSGATNEKLFF. CDR3 nucleotides: TGCGCCAGCAGCTCAGGGGCAACTAATGAAAAACTGTTTTTT.